This TCR beta chain stems from a study of early T cells in non-severe SARS-CoV-2 infection. Study-level points and caveats: VDJdb matching favored anti-spike CD8 responses, missing private and CD4 specificities.

Tagging with unique molecular identifiers was applied to individual cDNA molecules. MiXCR was run by TCRdb on the 5' RACE reads, yielding one entry per CDR3 protein. Here the sample spans around 44,000 distinct CDR3 sequences, roughly 7.7% being singletons. This clonotype was seen at least ten times. Its antigen remains unidentified. V was clipped by 5 bases and J by 3 bases; unmatched bases: 4. Germline assignment: CDR1 SGHNT and CDR2 YYREEE (reference sequence). This CDR3 is built from 14 residues. This sequence was found in an adult who was a healthcare worker with PCR-confirmed SARS-CoV-2 infection or an uninfected control (not recorded which). Sequences were obtained from whole blood. The chain couples TRBV5-4 to TRBJ2-3; TRBD1 matches 9 bases. CDR3 residues: CASSYGTGTDTQYF. The CDR3 nucleotides are TGTGCCAGCAGTTACGGGACAGGGACAGATACGCAGTATTTT.